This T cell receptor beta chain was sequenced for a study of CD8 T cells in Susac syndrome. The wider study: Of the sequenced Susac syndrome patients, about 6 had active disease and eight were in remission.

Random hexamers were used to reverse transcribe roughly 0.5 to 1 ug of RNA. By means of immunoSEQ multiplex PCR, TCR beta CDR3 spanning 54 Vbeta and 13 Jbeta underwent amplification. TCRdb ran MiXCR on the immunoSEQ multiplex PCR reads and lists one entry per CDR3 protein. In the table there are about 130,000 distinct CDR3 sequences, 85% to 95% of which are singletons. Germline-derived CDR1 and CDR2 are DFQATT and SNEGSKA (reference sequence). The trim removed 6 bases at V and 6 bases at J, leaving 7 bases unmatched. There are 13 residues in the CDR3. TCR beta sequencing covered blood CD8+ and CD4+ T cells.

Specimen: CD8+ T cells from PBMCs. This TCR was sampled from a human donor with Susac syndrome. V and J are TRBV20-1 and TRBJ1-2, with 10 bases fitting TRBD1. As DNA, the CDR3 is TGCAGTGCCACCGGGACAGGGGCCAATGGCTACACCTTC. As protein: CSATGTGANGYTF.